What follows describes a single TCR beta chain. This clone's antigen is unknown. Preparation of the library involved 5' RACE. For each TCR library, around 4,000 ng of total RNA was used. For each sample, cDNA was synthesized in eight separate reactions using SMARTScribe reverse transcriptase. During cDNA synthesis, template switching introduced unique molecular identifiers that contained a 6-nucleotide sample barcode. TCRalpha and TCRbeta cDNA was amplified by two nested PCRs of 16 and 9 cycles, with bead purification after each PCR. Before amplification, cDNA was treated with uracil DNA-glycosylase and purified using the QIAquick PCR purification kit. The second PCR added Illumina TruSeq-compatible adapters along with sample-specific barcodes. TapeStation and Qubit were used to check library quality and concentration, and 4 to 6 ng of each library was pooled. The pooled libraries were sequenced with 2 x 100 bp reads and custom sequencing primers on an Illumina HiSeq2500 single-index Rapid Run. On the study's bioinformatics: MiGEC version 1.2.6 was used for UMI-based consensus assembly to correct PCR and sequencing errors. MiXCR version 2.1.1 was used to carry out V(D)J alignment, clonotype assembly and CDR3 extraction. To normalise gene usage, clonotype sharing and MAIT/NKT TCR abundance, the top 1000, 10 000 and 20 000 clonotypes in each sample were analysed. Diversity was computed as the inverse Simpson index with the vegan R package after downsampling to 27 000 UMIs. Statistical testing used paired Mann-Whitney U tests on the discordant twin pairs and applied Benjamini-Hochberg correction for multiple testing. One entry per CDR3 protein sequence results from the TCRdb reprocessing of the reads, with DNA left out. For this entry, the V and J calls and clone size follow TCRdb and not the study's own pipeline. The table kept for this sample lists about 110,000 distinct CDR3 sequences. 9.5% to 15% of the sample belongs to the ten largest clones.

The data belong to a study of monozygotic twins with inflammatory bowel disease (dated by TCRdb to about 2019). As for the study more broadly: The full study comprised 28 monozygotic twin pairs: nine German pairs (four IBD-concordant, five IBD-discordant) and 19 IBD-discordant Danish pairs. Each individual had, on average, about 151 000 unique TCRalpha sequences and 181 000 unique TCRbeta sequences available for analysis. The search for disease-associated traits relied mainly on comparing, within discordant pairs, IBD patients with their genetically identical healthy co-twins. Paper-wide results and their limitations: No single strong signal or clonotype linked to IBD turned up in the results, so the idea that one exists was not supported. Measured by the inverse Simpson index, TCRbeta repertoire diversity was lower in IBD patients than in their healthy co-twins. No difference in repertoire similarity was observed between concordant and discordant twins, possibly owing to limited statistical power. Compared with healthy twins, IBD patients shared fewer clonotypes with other individuals, and the difference was most pronounced in patients with signs of disease activity. The analysis was unable to tell different T cell subtypes apart. Differing immunosuppressive treatments among patients may have added background noise and inter-individual variability to the repertoires.

From each donor, a roughly 2.7 ml peripheral blood sample was drawn into PAXgene tubes and stored at -80 degrees C. Without T cell sorting, total RNA was isolated from whole blood using the PAXgene blood miRNA kit on an automated QIAcube. Peripheral blood from monozygotic twin pairs concordant or discordant for inflammatory bowel disease was subjected to deep TCRalpha and TCRbeta repertoire profiling with unique molecular barcoding. For every twin pair, smoking habits were documented, and each individual was categorised as a current, former or never smoker. Sequences were obtained from blood. The clonotype comes from a human donor with ulcerative colitis or Crohn's disease, or a healthy co-twin of an affected twin (not recorded which).

The CDR3 protein sequence reads: CASRRGSGSVTDTQYF. The chain couples TRBV19 to TRBJ2-3; the D gene TCRdb calls, TRBD2, cannot be checked with no DNA. Per the germline V gene (reference sequence), LNHDA is the CDR1 and SQIVND is the CDR2. The CDR3 runs 16 residues from the cysteine to the phenylalanine. No DNA was logged.